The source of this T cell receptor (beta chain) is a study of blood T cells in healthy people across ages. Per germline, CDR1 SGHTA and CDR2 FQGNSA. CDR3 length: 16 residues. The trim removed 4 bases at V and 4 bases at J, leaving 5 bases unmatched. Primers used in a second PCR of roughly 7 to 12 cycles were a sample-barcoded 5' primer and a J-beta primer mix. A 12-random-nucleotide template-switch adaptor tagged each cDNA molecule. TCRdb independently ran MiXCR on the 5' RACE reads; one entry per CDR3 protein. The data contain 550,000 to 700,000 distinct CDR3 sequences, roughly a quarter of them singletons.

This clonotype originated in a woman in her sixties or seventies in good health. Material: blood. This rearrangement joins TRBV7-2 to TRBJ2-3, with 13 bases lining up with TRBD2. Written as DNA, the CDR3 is TGTGCCAGCAGCTGGAGACTAGCGGGAGGAGCAGATACGCAGTATTTT. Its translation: CASSWRLAGGADTQYF.